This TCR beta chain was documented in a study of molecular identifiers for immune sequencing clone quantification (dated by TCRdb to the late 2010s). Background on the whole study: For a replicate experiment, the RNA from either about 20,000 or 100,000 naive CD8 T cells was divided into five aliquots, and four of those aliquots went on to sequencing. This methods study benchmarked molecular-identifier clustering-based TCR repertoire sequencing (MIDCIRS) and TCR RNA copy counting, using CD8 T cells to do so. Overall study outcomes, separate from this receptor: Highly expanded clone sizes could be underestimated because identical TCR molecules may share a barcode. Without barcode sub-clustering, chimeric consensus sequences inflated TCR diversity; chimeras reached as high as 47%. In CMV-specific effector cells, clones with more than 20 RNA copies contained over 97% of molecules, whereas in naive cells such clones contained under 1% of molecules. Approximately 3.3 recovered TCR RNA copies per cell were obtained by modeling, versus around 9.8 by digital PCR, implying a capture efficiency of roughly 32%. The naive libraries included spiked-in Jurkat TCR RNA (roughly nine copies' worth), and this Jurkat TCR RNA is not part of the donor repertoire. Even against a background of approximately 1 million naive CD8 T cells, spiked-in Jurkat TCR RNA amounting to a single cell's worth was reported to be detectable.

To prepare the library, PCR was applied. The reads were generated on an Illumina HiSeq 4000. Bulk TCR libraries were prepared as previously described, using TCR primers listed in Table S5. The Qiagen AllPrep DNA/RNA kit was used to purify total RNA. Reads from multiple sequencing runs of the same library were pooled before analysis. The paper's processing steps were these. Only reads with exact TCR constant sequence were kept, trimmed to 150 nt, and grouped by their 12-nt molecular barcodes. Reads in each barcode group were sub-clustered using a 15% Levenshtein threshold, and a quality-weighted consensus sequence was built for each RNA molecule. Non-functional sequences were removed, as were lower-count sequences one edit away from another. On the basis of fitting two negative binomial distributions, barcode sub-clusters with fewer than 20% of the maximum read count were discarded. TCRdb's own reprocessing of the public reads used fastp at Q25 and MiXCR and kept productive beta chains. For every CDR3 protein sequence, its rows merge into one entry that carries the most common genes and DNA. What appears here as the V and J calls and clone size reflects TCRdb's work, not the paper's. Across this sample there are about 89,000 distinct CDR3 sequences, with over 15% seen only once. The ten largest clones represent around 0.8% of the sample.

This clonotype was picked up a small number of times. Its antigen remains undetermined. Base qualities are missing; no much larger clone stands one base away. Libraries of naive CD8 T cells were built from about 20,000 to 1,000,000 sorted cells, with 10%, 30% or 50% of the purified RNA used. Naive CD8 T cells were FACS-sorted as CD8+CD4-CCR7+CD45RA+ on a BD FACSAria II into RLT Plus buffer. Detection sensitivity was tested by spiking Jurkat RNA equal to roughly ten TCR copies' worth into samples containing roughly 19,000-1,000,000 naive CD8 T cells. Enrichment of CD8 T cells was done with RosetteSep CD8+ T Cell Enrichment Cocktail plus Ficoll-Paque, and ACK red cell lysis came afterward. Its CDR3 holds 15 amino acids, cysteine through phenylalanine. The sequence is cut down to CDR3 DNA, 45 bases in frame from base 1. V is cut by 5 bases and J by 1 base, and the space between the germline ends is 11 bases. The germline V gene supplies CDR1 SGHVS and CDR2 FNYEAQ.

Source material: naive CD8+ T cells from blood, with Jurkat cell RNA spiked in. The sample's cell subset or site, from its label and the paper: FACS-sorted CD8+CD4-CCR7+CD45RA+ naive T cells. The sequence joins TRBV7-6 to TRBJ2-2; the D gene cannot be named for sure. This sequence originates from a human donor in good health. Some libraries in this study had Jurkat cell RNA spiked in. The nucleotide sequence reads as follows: TGTGCCAGCAGCCCACTACGACAGAACACCGGGGAGCTGTTTTTT. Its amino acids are CASSPLRQNTGELFF.